This TCR beta chain comes out of a study of early T cells in non-severe SARS-CoV-2 infection. Germline CDR1 reads MNHEY; CDR2 reads SVGEGT. V lost 6 bases to trimming and J lost 8 bases; unmatched junction nucleotides: 10. The CDR3 is 14 amino acids. In this sample, this clonotype turned up many times. A single record per CDR3 protein comes from TCRdb applying MiXCR to the 5' RACE reads. The sample contains some 50,000 distinct CDR3 sequences, 9.1% of which appear only once. This TCR derives from an adult who was a healthcare worker with PCR-confirmed SARS-CoV-2 infection or an uninfected control (not recorded which). The gene calls are TRBV6-2 or TRBV6-3 and TRBJ2-1; TRBD2 aligns across 7 bases. Sequenced: whole blood. CDR3 protein: CASRDPGGRDEQFF. In DNA form, the CDR3 reads TGTGCCAGCAGGGATCCGGGGGGAAGGGATGAGCAGTTCTTC.